These T cell receptor beta chains were read from a single sample in a study of cytomegalovirus exposure and HLA in healthy donors. The protocol was immunoSEQ multiplex PCR, while the TCRdb copy is restricted to in-frame clones and leaves out a portion. The sample yields roughly 96,000 clones, 65% to 80% seen once. Sequenced input: PBMCs. All receptors come from a woman aged 70-85 years in good health and CMV-seropositive. CDR3s include the opening cysteine and the closing phenylalanine or tryptophan. The D gene is left open where the match is weak. Rows may omit the clone size; those that give it use once, few, many or a size class.

CDR3aa: CASSFPGSLQYF; CDR3nt: TGTGCCAGCAGTTTCCCTGGCTCTCTGCAGTACTTC; v_gene: TRBV27; d_gene: -; j_gene: TRBJ2-7; abundance: -
CDR3aa: CASTGGLLVDTQYF; CDR3nt: TGCGCCAGCACCGGGGGGCTTCTCGTGGATACGCAGTATTTT; v_gene: TRBV5-1; d_gene: -; j_gene: TRBJ2-3; abundance: -
CDR3aa: CASSYRGYQETQYF; CDR3nt: TGCGCCAGCAGCTACCGGGGGTACCAAGAGACCCAGTACTTC; v_gene: TRBV5-1; d_gene: -; j_gene: TRBJ2-5; abundance: -
CDR3aa: CASSFPGVGANEQFF; CDR3nt: TGTGCCAGCAGCTTTCCGGGTGTGGGAGCCAATGAGCAGTTCTTC; v_gene: TRBV7-9; d_gene: -; j_gene: TRBJ2-1; abundance: -
CDR3aa: CASSLGSGGSQETQYF; CDR3nt: TGTGCCAGCAGCTTAGGAAGCGGGGGGTCACAAGAGACCCAGTACTTC; v_gene: TRBV11-3; d_gene: TRBD2; j_gene: TRBJ2-5; abundance: once
CDR3aa: CASSLAGGQGREQYF; CDR3nt: TGCGCCAGCAGCTTGGCGGGGGGACAGGGGCGCGAGCAGTACTTC; v_gene: TRBV5-1; d_gene: TRBD1; j_gene: TRBJ2-7; abundance: -
CDR3aa: CASGDRGDEQYF; CDR3nt: TGTGCCAGTGGGGACAGGGGTGATGAGCAGTACTTC; v_gene: TRBV19; d_gene: TRBD1; j_gene: TRBJ2-7; abundance: -
CDR3aa: CASSLGGSGTQYF; CDR3nt: TGTGCCAGCAGCTTAGGAGGGTCGGGTACGCAGTATTTT; v_gene: TRBV7-2; d_gene: -; j_gene: TRBJ2-3; abundance: -
CDR3aa: CASSSFNEQFF; CDR3nt: TGTGCCAGCAGTTCCTTTAATGAGCAGTTCTTC; v_gene: TRBV28; d_gene: -; j_gene: TRBJ2-1; abundance: -
CDR3aa: CASSVGGGSPYEQYF; CDR3nt: TGTGCCAGCAGCGTAGGGGGGGGGTCACCCTACGAGCAGTACTTC; v_gene: TRBV9; d_gene: TRBD2; j_gene: TRBJ2-7; abundance: few
CDR3aa: CASRGTGVSEQFF; CDR3nt: TGTGCCAGCAGGGGGACAGGGGTGAGTGAGCAGTTCTTC; v_gene: TRBV2; d_gene: TRBD1; j_gene: TRBJ2-1; abundance: -
CDR3aa: CASSRSRGQGNEKLFF; CDR3nt: TGTGCCAGCAGCCGTTCTCGGGGACAGGGGAATGAAAAACTGTTTTTT; v_gene: TRBV7-9; d_gene: TRBD1; j_gene: TRBJ1-4; abundance: -
CDR3aa: CASSPGGAAANEKLFF; CDR3nt: TGCGCCAGCAGCCCCGGGGGGGCAGCGGCTAATGAAAAACTGTTTTTT; v_gene: TRBV5-1; d_gene: -; j_gene: TRBJ1-4; abundance: -
CDR3aa: CASSQAGTGLSYNEQFF; CDR3nt: TGTGCCAGCAGCCAAGCTGGGACAGGGCTTTCCTACAATGAGCAGTTCTTC; v_gene: TRBV14; d_gene: TRBD1; j_gene: TRBJ2-1; abundance: once
CDR3aa: CASSPRLAGASSSYEQYF; CDR3nt: TGTGCCAGCAGCCCGCGACTAGCGGGGGCCTCTAGCTCCTACGAGCAGTACTTC; v_gene: TRBV11-2; d_gene: TRBD2; j_gene: TRBJ2-7; abundance: -
CDR3aa: CASSSYQGGTNEKLFF; CDR3nt: TGTGCCAGCAGCTCCTATCAGGGGGGAACTAATGAAAAACTGTTTTTT; v_gene: TRBV5-5; d_gene: TRBD1; j_gene: TRBJ1-4; abundance: -
CDR3aa: CASSPRDRYEQYF; CDR3nt: TGTGCCAGCAGCCCCCGGGACAGATACGAGCAGTACTTC; v_gene: TRBV5-8; d_gene: TRBD1; j_gene: TRBJ2-7; abundance: -
CDR3aa: CASSFAGLPRTEAFF; CDR3nt: TGTGCCAGCAGTTTCGCAGGCCTCCCCCGGACTGAAGCTTTCTTT; v_gene: TRBV28; d_gene: -; j_gene: TRBJ1-1; abundance: -
CDR3aa: CASKQGALSGNTIYF; CDR3nt: TGTGCCAGCAAACAAGGGGCACTCTCTGGAAACACCATATATTTT; v_gene: TRBV2; d_gene: -; j_gene: TRBJ1-3; abundance: -
CDR3aa: CASSESGRGFYEQYF; CDR3nt: TGTGCCAGCAGTGAAAGTGGGAGGGGTTTCTACGAGCAGTACTTC; v_gene: TRBV2; d_gene: TRBD2; j_gene: TRBJ2-7; abundance: -
CDR3aa: CASSHQTGELFF; CDR3nt: TGCGCCAGCAGCCACCAGACCGGGGAGCTGTTTTTT; v_gene: TRBV5-1; d_gene: -; j_gene: TRBJ2-2; abundance: -
CDR3aa: CAISRVMEGYTF; CDR3nt: TGTGCCATCAGCAGGGTTATGGAGGGCTACACCTTC; v_gene: TRBV10-3; d_gene: -; j_gene: TRBJ1-2; abundance: -
CDR3aa: CASSVGGSDEQFF; CDR3nt: TGCGCCAGCAGTGTTGGGGGGTCCGATGAGCAGTTCTTC; v_gene: TRBV10-1; d_gene: -; j_gene: TRBJ2-1; abundance: once
CDR3aa: CASSLDRDSRCEQYF; CDR3nt: TGTGCCAGCAGCTTGGATCGGGACAGCCGATGCGAGCAGTACTTC; v_gene: TRBV7-9; d_gene: TRBD1; j_gene: TRBJ2-7; abundance: -
CDR3aa: CASSKGQPVSQGANTGELFF; CDR3nt: TGTGCCAGCAGCAAAGGCCAACCGGTTTCGCAGGGCGCGAACACCGGGGAGCTGTTTTTT; v_gene: TRBV21-1; d_gene: -; j_gene: TRBJ2-2; abundance: -
CDR3aa: CASSRQGEADTQYF; CDR3nt: TGTGCCAGCAGCCGACAGGGGGAAGCAGATACGCAGTATTTT; v_gene: TRBV6-4; d_gene: TRBD1; j_gene: TRBJ2-3; abundance: many
CDR3aa: CASSYGGGSSHEQYF; CDR3nt: TGTGCCAGCAGTTACGGCGGCGGGAGCAGCCACGAGCAGTACTTC; v_gene: TRBV6-5; d_gene: TRBD2; j_gene: TRBJ2-7; abundance: -
CDR3aa: CASSGRDSYNSPLHF; CDR3nt: TGTGCCAGCAGTGGCCGGGACAGCTATAATTCACCCCTCCACTTT; v_gene: TRBV25-1; d_gene: TRBD1; j_gene: TRBJ1-6; abundance: -
CDR3aa: CATKPGGNNYEQYF; CDR3nt: TGTGCCACCAAACCAGGAGGGAATAATTACGAGCAGTACTTC; v_gene: TRBV28; d_gene: -; j_gene: TRBJ2-7; abundance: -
CDR3aa: CASSPRPGQGSLYGYTF; CDR3nt: TGCGCCAGCAGCCCAAGACCGGGACAGGGGAGTCTCTATGGCTACACCTTC; v_gene: TRBV5-1; d_gene: TRBD1; j_gene: TRBJ1-2; abundance: -
CDR3aa: CASKLERSTDTQYF; CDR3nt: TGTGCCAGCAAGTTAGAGCGGAGCACAGATACGCAGTATTTT; v_gene: TRBV2; d_gene: -; j_gene: TRBJ2-3; abundance: -
CDR3aa: CASSSTYLAGSSYEQYF; CDR3nt: TGTGCCAGCAGTTCTACTTACCTAGCGGGGAGCTCCTACGAGCAGTACTTC; v_gene: TRBV28; d_gene: TRBD2; j_gene: TRBJ2-7; abundance: -
CDR3aa: CASSLGVAGGSYNEQFF; CDR3nt: TGTGCCAGCAGCTTAGGGGTGGCCGGGGGTTCCTACAATGAGCAGTTCTTC; v_gene: TRBV7-2; d_gene: -; j_gene: TRBJ2-1; abundance: -
CDR3aa: CASSDPGQGEETQYF; CDR3nt: TGTGCCAGTAGTGATCCGGGACAGGGGGAAGAGACCCAGTACTTC; v_gene: TRBV19; d_gene: TRBD1; j_gene: TRBJ2-5; abundance: -
CDR3aa: CASSDKRQGNSPLHF; CDR3nt: TGTGCCAGCAGCGACAAAAGACAGGGGAATTCACCCCTCCACTTT; v_gene: TRBV5-5; d_gene: TRBD1; j_gene: TRBJ1-6; abundance: -
CDR3aa: CASSQARTAGGRFDEQYF; CDR3nt: TGCGCCAGCAGCCAGGCCCGCACTGCTGGCGGGAGGTTCGACGAGCAGTACTTC; v_gene: TRBV4-1; d_gene: TRBD2; j_gene: TRBJ2-7; abundance: -
CDR3aa: CASSFGGDRSPLHF; CDR3nt: TGCGCCAGCAGCTTTGGAGGGGATCGTTCACCCCTCCACTTT; v_gene: TRBV5-1; d_gene: -; j_gene: TRBJ1-6; abundance: few
CDR3aa: CASSFPGQAGYTF; CDR3nt: TGTGCCAGCAGTTTCCCTGGACAGGCTGGCTACACCTTC; v_gene: TRBV28; d_gene: TRBD1; j_gene: TRBJ1-2; abundance: -
CDR3aa: CASDGTGRFNYGYTF; CDR3nt: TGTGCCAGTGATGGGACAGGCCGATTTAACTATGGCTACACCTTC; v_gene: TRBV7-9; d_gene: TRBD1; j_gene: TRBJ1-2; abundance: -
CDR3aa: CASSIGSGGSSYNEQFF; CDR3nt: TGTGCCAGTAGCATTGGCTCCGGCGGGAGCTCCTACAATGAGCAGTTCTTC; v_gene: TRBV19; d_gene: TRBD2; j_gene: TRBJ2-1; abundance: -
CDR3aa: CASSLSGGGVDTQYF; CDR3nt: TGTGCCAGCAGTTTATCAGGGGGCGGAGTAGATACGCAGTATTTT; v_gene: TRBV28; d_gene: TRBD1; j_gene: TRBJ2-3; abundance: once
CDR3aa: CASREGTVNEKLFF; CDR3nt: TGTGCCAGCAGGGAGGGGACAGTTAATGAAAAACTGTTTTTT; v_gene: TRBV2; d_gene: TRBD1; j_gene: TRBJ1-4; abundance: -
CDR3aa: CSVVKGTNTGELFF; CDR3nt: TGCAGCGTTGTTAAGGGGACGAACACCGGGGAGCTGTTTTTT; v_gene: TRBV29-1; d_gene: -; j_gene: TRBJ2-2; abundance: -
CDR3aa: CASRRDTSNQPQHF; CDR3nt: TGTGCCAGCCGACGGGACACAAGCAATCAGCCCCAGCATTTT; v_gene: TRBV2; d_gene: -; j_gene: TRBJ1-5; abundance: -